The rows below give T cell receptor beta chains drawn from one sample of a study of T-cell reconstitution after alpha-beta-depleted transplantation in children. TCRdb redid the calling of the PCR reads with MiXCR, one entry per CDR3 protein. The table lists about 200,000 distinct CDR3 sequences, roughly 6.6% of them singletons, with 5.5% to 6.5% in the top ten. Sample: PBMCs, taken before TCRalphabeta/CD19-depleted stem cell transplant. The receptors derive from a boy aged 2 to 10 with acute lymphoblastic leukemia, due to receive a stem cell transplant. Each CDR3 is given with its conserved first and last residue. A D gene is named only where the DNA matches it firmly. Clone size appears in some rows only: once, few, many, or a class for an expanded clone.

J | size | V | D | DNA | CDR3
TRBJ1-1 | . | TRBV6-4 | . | TGTGCCAGCAGTGACTCGGCGGCCAACACTGAAGCTTTCTTT | CASSDSAANTEAFF
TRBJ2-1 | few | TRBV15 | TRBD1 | TGTGCCGCCGGGACAGTCTACAATGAGCAGTTCTTC | CAAGTVYNEQFF
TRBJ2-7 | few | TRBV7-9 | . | TGTGCCAGCAGCCTAAGTCAGGAGTTGGGCTTC | CASSLSQELGF
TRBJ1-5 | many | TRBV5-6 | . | TGTGCCAGCAGCTTGCCGGGACAGCCCCAGCATTTT | CASSLPGQPQHF
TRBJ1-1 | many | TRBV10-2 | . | TGCGCCAGCAGTGCCATAACAGGGTTGAACACTGAAGCTTTCTTT | CASSAITGLNTEAFF
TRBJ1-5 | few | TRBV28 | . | TGTGCCAGCACCGTAGGTTGGGAACTTAGCAATCAGCCCCAGCATTTT | CASTVGWELSNQPQHF
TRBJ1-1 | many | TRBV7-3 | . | TGTGCCAGCAGCTTAACGGGGACTTTTATTAGTCTGAACACTGAAGCTTTCTTT | CASSLTGTFISLNTEAFF
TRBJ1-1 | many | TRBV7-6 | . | TGTGCCAGCAGCTTAATCGGGACCCCCCTGGGCACTGAAGCTTTCTTT | CASSLIGTPLGTEAFF
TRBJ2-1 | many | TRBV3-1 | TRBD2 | TGTGCCAGCCTAGCGGGAGGAGAAGGAGGGGGGCAGCAGTTCTTC | CASLAGGEGGGQQFF
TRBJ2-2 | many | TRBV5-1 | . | TGCGCCAGCAGCGTCGACAGCCTTTTAAACACCGGGGAGCTGTTTTTT | CASSVDSLLNTGELFF
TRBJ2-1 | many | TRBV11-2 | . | TGTGCCAGCAGCCCACAGGGAGTCACCTACAATGAGCAGTTCTTC | CASSPQGVTYNEQFF
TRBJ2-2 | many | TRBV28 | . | TGTGCCAGCAGTTTATCGTTGGGGGCCGGCGGGGAGCTGTTTTTT | CASSLSLGAGGELFF
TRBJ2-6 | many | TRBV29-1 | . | TGCAGCGTTGAGGGGGCCCGGCTCTCTGGGGCCAACGTCCTGACTTTC | CSVEGARLSGANVLTF
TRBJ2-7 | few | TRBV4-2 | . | TGTGCCAGCAGCCTTGAAGGACAGAGACCCTCCTACGAGCAGTACTTC | CASSLEGQRPSYEQYF
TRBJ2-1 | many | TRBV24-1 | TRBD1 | TGTGCCACCAGTGATATCCGACAGGGGATATTCCACAATGAGCAGTTCTTC | CATSDIRQGIFHNEQFF
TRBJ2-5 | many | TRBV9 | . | TGTGCCAGCAGCGAGACCCATAATCAGGGAAAGACCCAGTACTTC | CASSETHNQGKTQYF
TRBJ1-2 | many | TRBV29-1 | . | TGCAGCGCAGAAGGGACATCAGGAATTTATGGCTACACCTTC | CSAEGTSGIYGYTF
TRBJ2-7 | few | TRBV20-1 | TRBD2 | TGCAGTGCTGTTCCGGGACTAGCGGGAGCCGTCTACGAGCAGTACTTC | CSAVPGLAGAVYEQYF
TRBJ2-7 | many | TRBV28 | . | TGTGCCAGCAGTTTACCTCAGGTTCCCGAGCAGTACTTC | CASSLPQVPEQYF
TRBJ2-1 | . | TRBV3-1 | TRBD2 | TGTGCCAGCAGCTCTACGGGAGGGCCGAATGAGCAGTTCTTC | CASSSTGGPNEQFF